These T cell receptor beta chains were read from a single sample in a study of early T cells in non-severe SARS-CoV-2 infection. TCRdb re-analysed the 5' RACE reads in MiXCR, keeping a single row per CDR3 protein. The sample has 80,000 to 100,000 distinct CDR3 sequences; under 15% are singletons. The specimen sequenced was whole blood. These TCRs come from an adult who was a healthcare worker with PCR-confirmed SARS-CoV-2 infection or an uninfected control (not recorded which). Each CDR3 is given with its conserved first and last residue. Each record gives: D gene, J gene, clone size, V gene, CDR3 DNA, CDR3 protein. The D gene is left open where the match is weak. Rows may omit the clone size; those that give it use once, few, many or a size class.

.,TRBJ2-1,.,TRBV6-2/TRBV6-3,TGTGCCAGCAGTCCACCAGGACCCGAGCTTACGGACAATGAGCAGTTCTTC,CASSPPGPELTDNEQFF
.,TRBJ1-5,many,TRBV19,TGTGCCAGTAGTGCCGACGTTATTCAGGGTTATAGCAATCAGCCCCAGCATTTT,CASSADVIQGYSNQPQHF
.,TRBJ1-1,.,TRBV12-5,TGTGCTAGTGGTTTGGAGGGTAACACTGAAGCTTTCTTT,CASGLEGNTEAFF
.,TRBJ2-1,few,TRBV29-1,TGCAGCGTCCTCGACAGATACAATGAGCAGTTCTTC,CSVLDRYNEQFF
.,TRBJ2-3,few,TRBV20-1,TGCAGTGCTATTTTACAGGGTATTGCAGATACGCAGTATTTT,CSAILQGIADTQYF
.,TRBJ2-7,few,TRBV7-6,TGTGCCAGCAGCCCATCCCCTTACGAGCAGTACTTC,CASSPSPYEQYF
.,TRBJ2-2,.,TRBV10-3,TGTGCCATCAGTGCGAGGGGGGAGACCGGGGAGCTGTTTTTT,CAISARGETGELFF
TRBD2,TRBJ2-2,few,TRBV15,TGTGCCACCGCCCCCGGGAGGGCCACCGGGGAGCTGTTTTTT,CATAPGRATGELFF
.,TRBJ1-1,.,TRBV3-1,TGTGCCAGCAGCCGGGCAGGGCCCGGAACTGAAGTTTTCTTT,CASSRAGPGTEVFF
.,TRBJ1-2,many,TRBV20-1,TGCAGTGTGACGGATTTCTATGGCTACACCTTC,CSVTDFYGYTF
.,TRBJ2-1,.,TRBV11-2,TGTGCCAGCAGCTTCTTGGACGGATACAATGAGCAGTTCTTC,CASSFLDGYNEQFF
.,TRBJ2-3,many,TRBV20-1,TGCAGTGCTAGAGGGCCAGGGCCCTACACAGATACGCAGTATTTT,CSARGPGPYTDTQYF
TRBD1,TRBJ1-1,few,TRBV29-1,TGCAGCGCCGAAGTTACAGGGGCGAACACTGAAGCTTTCTTT,CSAEVTGANTEAFF
.,TRBJ2-3,many,TRBV30,TGTGCCTGGAGTCAGGGGAGCACAGATACGCAGTATTTT,CAWSQGSTDTQYF
TRBD1,TRBJ1-2,.,TRBV28,TGTGCCAGCAGTTCCCCCAGCGCCGCAGGGGGCGACTATGGCTACACCTTC,CASSSPSAAGGDYGYTF
.,TRBJ2-2,few,TRBV11-2,TGTGCCAGCAGCTTAACACAGACAAACACCGGGGAGCTGTTTTTT,CASSLTQTNTGELFF
.,TRBJ2-7,few,TRBV27,TGTGCCAGCAGTTTACTCGGGGACGAGCAGTACTTC,CASSLLGDEQYF
.,TRBJ1-5,few,TRBV27,TGTGCCAGCGGGGCCTCGTTTGAGCCAAATCAGCCCCAGCATTTT,CASGASFEPNQPQHF
TRBD2,TRBJ2-2,.,TRBV5-8,TGTGCCAGCAGCTTGAACCTAGCGGGAGTTTGGACCGGGGAGCTGTTTTTT,CASSLNLAGVWTGELFF
TRBD1,TRBJ2-7,few,TRBV7-2,TGTGCCAGCAGCCTCAACAGGGGCGCCTACGAGCAGTACTTC,CASSLNRGAYEQYF
.,TRBJ1-1,.,TRBV5-5,TGTGCCAGCAGCTTACACAGGGTGAACACTGAAGCTTTCTTT,CASSLHRVNTEAFF
.,TRBJ1-1,few,TRBV10-3,TGTGCCATCAGTGACGATATGGCTTGGACTGAAGCTTTCTTT,CAISDDMAWTEAFF
.,TRBJ1-2,few,TRBV6-5,TGTGCCAGCAGTTCCCCGGAGTTAGCTAACTATGGCTACACCTTC,CASSSPELANYGYTF
.,TRBJ2-1,.,TRBV3-1,TGTACCAGCAGCCAAGTTAAAGGAGTATTGAATGAGCAGTTCTTC,CTSSQVKGVLNEQFF
.,TRBJ1-2,.,TRBV29-1,TGCAGCGTTGCGCAGCAGTTAAACTATGGCTACACCTTC,CSVAQQLNYGYTF
.,TRBJ1-1,many,TRBV13,TGTGCCAGCACTCGGAGGAACACTGAAGCTTTCTTT,CASTRRNTEAFF
.,TRBJ1-2,.,TRBV7-8,TGTGCCACCGGGGACTCTGCATATGGCTACACCTTC,CATGDSAYGYTF
.,TRBJ1-4,.,TRBV30,TGTGCCTGGAGTGACGGGAGGTTTAATGAAAAACTGTTTTTT,CAWSDGRFNEKLFF
.,TRBJ1-2,few,TRBV5-4,TGTGCCAGCAGCTCGACGGTTAACTATGGCTACACCTTC,CASSSTVNYGYTF
.,TRBJ1-5,many,TRBV28,TGTGCCAGCAGTTCGGCCCGACCGGGTCAGCCCCAGCATTTT,CASSSARPGQPQHF
.,TRBJ2-7,many,TRBV5-1,TGCGCCAGCAGCTTTTCAGAGGGGGAATACGAGCAGTACTTC,CASSFSEGEYEQYF
TRBD1,TRBJ1-2,many,TRBV7-9,TGTGCCAGCAGTCATGATAAGACAGGGTGGAACTATGGCTACACCTTC,CASSHDKTGWNYGYTF
TRBD2,TRBJ2-3,many,TRBV6-4,TGTGCCAGCAGTGACTTAGCGGGAGGGCCAGATACGCAGTATTTT,CASSDLAGGPDTQYF
TRBD1,TRBJ1-1,.,TRBV7-6,TGTGCCAGCAGCTTAGGACAGGGGGGAAGGACTGAAGCTTTCTTT,CASSLGQGGRTEAFF
.,TRBJ2-1,.,TRBV2,TGTGCCGGCGGCAGGGATATCAACAATGAGCAGTTCTTC,CAGGRDINNEQFF
TRBD1,TRBJ2-7,.,TRBV20-1,TGCAGTGCCTGGGGGGGACAGGGAAGCTCCTACGAGCAGTACTTC,CSAWGGQGSSYEQYF
.,TRBJ2-2,few,TRBV5-5,TGTGCCAGCAGTCCCCGGGCCCGGGCCGGGGAGCTGTTTTTT,CASSPRARAGELFF
.,TRBJ1-2,few,TRBV20-1,TGCAGTGCTACCCCGGGGGGGCCGGGTGATAGCTATGGCTACACCTTC,CSATPGGPGDSYGYTF
.,TRBJ2-7,.,TRBV2,TGTGCCAGACGTCAAGGAATCGAGCAGTACTTC,CARRQGIEQYF